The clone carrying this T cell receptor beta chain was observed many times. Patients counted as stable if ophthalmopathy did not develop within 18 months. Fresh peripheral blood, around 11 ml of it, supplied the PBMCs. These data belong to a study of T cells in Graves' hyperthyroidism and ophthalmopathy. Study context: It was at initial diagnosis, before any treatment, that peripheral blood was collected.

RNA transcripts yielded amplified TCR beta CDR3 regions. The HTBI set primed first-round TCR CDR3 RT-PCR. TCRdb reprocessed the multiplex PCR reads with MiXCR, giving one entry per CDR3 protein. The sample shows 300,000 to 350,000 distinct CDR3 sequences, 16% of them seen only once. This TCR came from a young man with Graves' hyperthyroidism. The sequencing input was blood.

CDR3 bases: TGCGCCAGCAGCTTGGACCCGGGTGGGAGAGAGACCCAGTACTTC. This codes for CASSLDPGGRETQYF. V and J are TRBV5-1 and TRBJ2-5; the D gene is possibly TRBD2 (5 bases). The V gene lost 0 bases and the J gene lost 4 bases, with 13 bases spanning the gap. The CDR3 is 15 amino acids. Germline V gene lookup returns CDR1 SGHRS and CDR2 YFSETQ.